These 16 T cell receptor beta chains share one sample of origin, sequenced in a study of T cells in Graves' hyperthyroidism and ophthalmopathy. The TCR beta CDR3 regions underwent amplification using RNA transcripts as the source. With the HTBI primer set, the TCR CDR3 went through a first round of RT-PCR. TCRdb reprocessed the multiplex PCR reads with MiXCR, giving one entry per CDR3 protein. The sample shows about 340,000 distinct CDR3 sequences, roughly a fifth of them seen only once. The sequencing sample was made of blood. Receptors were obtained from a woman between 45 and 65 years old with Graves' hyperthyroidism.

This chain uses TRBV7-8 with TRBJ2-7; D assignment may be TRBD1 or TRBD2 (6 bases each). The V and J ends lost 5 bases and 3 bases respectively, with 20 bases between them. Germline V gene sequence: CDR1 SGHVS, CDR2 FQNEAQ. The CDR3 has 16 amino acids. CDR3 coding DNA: TGTGCCAGCAGCCAAGAGAGGACAGCGGACTACTACGAGCAGTACTTC. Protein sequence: CASSQERTADYYEQYF. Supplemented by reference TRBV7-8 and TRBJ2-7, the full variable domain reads GAGVSQSPRYKVAKRGQDVALRCDPISGHVSLFWYQQALGQGPEFLTYFQNEAQLDKSGLPSDRFFAERPEGSVSTLKIQRTQQEDSAVYLCASSQERTADYYEQYFGPGTRLTVT.

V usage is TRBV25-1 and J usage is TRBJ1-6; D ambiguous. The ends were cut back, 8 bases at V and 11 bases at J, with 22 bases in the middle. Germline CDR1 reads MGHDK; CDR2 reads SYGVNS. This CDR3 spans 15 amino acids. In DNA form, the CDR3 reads TGTGCCAGCGGTCCTCCCGGTCCCGCGGGTACACCCCTCCACTTT. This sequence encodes CASGPPGPAGTPLHF.

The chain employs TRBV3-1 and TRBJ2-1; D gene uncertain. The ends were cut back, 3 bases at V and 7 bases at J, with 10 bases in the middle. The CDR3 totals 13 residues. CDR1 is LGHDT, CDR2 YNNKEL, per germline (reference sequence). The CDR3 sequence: CASSHKISNEQFF. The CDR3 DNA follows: TGTGCCAGCAGCCATAAGATATCGAATGAGCAGTTCTTC.

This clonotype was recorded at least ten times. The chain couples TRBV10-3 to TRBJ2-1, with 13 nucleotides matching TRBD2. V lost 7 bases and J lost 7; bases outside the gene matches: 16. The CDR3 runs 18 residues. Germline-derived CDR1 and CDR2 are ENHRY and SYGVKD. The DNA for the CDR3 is TGTGCCATCACCAAAGTCACTGGACTAGCGGGAGTCCCTAATGAGCAGTTCTTC. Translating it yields CAITKVTGLAGVPNEQFF.

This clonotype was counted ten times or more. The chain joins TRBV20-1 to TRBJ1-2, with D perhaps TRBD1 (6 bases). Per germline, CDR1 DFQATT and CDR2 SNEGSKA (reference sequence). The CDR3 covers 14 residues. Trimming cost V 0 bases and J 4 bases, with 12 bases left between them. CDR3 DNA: TGCAGTGCTAGAGATCACGCCAGGGGCTATGGCTACACCTTC. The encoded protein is CSARDHARGYGYTF.

CDR3 coding DNA: TGTGCCAGCAGCGTGACAGGCACGGTGGTGGACACTGAAGCTTTCTTT. Its translation is CASSVTGTVVDTEAFF. This sequence joins TRBV2 and TRBJ1-1; TRBD1 might be the D (6 bases). The V and J ends lost 6 bases and 3 bases respectively, with 20 bases between them. The CDR3 spans 16 residues. Germline V lookup: CDR1 SNHLY, CDR2 FYNNEI.

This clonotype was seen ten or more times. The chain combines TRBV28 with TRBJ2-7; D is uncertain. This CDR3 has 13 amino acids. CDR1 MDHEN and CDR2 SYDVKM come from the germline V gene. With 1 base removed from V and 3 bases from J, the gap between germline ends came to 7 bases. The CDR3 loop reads CASSLSAGYEQYF. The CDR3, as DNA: TGTGCCAGCAGTTTATCGGCAGGCTACGAGCAGTACTTC.

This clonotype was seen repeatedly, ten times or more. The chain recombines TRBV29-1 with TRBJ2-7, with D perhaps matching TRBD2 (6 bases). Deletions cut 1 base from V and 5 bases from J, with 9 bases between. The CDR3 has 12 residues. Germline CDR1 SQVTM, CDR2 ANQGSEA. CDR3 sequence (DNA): TGCAGCGTTGAAGGACTAGTCGACGAGCAGTACTTC. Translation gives CSVEGLVDEQYF.

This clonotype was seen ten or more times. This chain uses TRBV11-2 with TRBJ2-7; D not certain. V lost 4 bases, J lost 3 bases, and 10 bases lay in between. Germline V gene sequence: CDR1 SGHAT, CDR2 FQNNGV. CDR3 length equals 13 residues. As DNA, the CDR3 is TGTGCCAGCAGCTCCGAATCGGTCTACGAGCAGTACTTC. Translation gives CASSSESVYEQYF.

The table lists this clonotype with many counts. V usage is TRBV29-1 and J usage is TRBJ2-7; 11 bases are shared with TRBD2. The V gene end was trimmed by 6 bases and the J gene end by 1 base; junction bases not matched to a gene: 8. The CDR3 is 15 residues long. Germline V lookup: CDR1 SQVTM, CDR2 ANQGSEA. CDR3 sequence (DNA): TGCAGCGTCGGGACTAGCGGATTGCAGTCCTACGAGCAGTACTTC. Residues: CSVGTSGLQSYEQYF.

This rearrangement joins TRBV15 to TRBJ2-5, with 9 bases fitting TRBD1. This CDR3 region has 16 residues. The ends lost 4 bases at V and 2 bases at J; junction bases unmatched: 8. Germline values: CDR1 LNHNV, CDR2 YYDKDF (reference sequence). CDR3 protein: CATSKGTGREQETQYF. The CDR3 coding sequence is TGTGCCACCAGCAAGGGGACAGGGAGGGAGCAAGAGACCCAGTACTTC.

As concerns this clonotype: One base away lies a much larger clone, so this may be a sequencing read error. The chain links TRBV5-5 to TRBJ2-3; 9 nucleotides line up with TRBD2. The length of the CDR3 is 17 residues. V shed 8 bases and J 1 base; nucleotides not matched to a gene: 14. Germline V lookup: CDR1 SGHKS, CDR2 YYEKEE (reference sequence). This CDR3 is CARSRVGGGARTDTQYF. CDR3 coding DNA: TGTGCCAGGAGCAGGGTCGGCGGGGGGGCCCGCACAGATACGCAGTATTTT.

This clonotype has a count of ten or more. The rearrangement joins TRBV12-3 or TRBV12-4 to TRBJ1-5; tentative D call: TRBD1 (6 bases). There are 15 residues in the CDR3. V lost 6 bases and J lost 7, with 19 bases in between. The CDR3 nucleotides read TGTGCCAGCAGCCCAGGGGAGGGTCCAGCCCAGCCCCAGCATTTT. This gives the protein CASSPGEGPAQPQHF.

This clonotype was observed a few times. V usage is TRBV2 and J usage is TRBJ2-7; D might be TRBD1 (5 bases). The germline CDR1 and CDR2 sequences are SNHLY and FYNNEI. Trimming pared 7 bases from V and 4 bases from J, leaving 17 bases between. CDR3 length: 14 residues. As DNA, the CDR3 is TGTGCCAGCACCAGAGACAGACACTCATACGAGCAGTACTTC. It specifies CASTRDRHSYEQYF.

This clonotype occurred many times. For the CDR3, the DNA is TGTGCCAGCAGCTTTTATGGGGGGGCGCATAATGAGCAGTTCTTC. This encodes CASSFYGGAHNEQFF. The rearrangement links TRBV11-2 to TRBJ2-1; tentatively, D is TRBD2 (7 bases). Trimming shortened V by 3 bases and J by 7 bases, and 16 bases separated the two germline ends. The CDR3 totals 15 residues. CDR1 and CDR2 (germline): SGHAT, FQNNGV.

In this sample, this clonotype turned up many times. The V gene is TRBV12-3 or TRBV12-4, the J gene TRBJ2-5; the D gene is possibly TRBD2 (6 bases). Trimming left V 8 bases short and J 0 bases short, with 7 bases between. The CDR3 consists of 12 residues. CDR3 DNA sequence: TGTGCCAGCTGCGGGGACCAAGAGACCCAGTACTTC. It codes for CASCGDQETQYF.